This TCR beta chain was found in a study of beta chain features in type 1 diabetes. Deletions cut 10 bases from V and 1 base from J, with 16 bases between. This CDR3 has 14 residues. The germline V gene has CDR1 MDHEN and CDR2 SYDVKM. As for this clone: The antigen is unknown.

Expressed TCRB transcripts were sequenced because the entire RNA isolate underwent reverse transcription. The assay was immunoSEQ multiplex PCR, and TCRdb's table has in-frame clones only and misses some. Among about 150,000 clones listed, over 9% were seen once. Findings and caveats of the study: For patients, the naive, central memory and Treg TCRB repertoires appeared more alike than for healthy donors. In all four CD4+ subsets, TCRB CDR3 length was significantly, moderately reduced in type 1 diabetes.

In total, each donor contributed a single heparinised blood draw that averaged roughly 110 mL. Researchers reported sorting CD4+ naive, central memory, regulatory and stem cell-like memory cells via CD45RO/CCR7/CD25/CD127/CD95/CD27. Sorted populations all exceeded 98% purity. The TCR comes from a man aged 25 to 45 with type 1 diabetes. The chain couples TRBV28 to TRBJ1-1; maybe TRBD1 (5 bases). The sample comprised central memory CD4+ T cells from blood. CDR3 nucleotide sequence: TGTGCCACCACCGACCCTGGACAGAACACTGAAGCTTTCTTT. Residues: CATTDPGQNTEAFF. Full variable domain (rest looked up from reference TRBV28 and TRBJ1-1): DVKVTQSSRYLVKRTGEKVFLECVQDMDHENMFWYRQDPGLGLRLIYFSYDVKMKEKGDIPEGYSVSREKKERFSLILESASTNQTSMYLCATTDPGQNTEAFFGQGTRLTVV.